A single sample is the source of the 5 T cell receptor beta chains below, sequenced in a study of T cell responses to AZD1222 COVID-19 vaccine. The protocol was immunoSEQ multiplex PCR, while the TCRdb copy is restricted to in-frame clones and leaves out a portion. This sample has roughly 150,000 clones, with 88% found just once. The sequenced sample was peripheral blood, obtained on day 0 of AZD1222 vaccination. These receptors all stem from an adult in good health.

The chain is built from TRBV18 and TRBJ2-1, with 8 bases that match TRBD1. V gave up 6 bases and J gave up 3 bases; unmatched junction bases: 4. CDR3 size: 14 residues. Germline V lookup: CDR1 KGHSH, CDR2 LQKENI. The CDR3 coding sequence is TGTGCCAGCTCCCAAGGACAGGGCTACAATGAGCAGTTCTTC. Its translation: CASSQGQGYNEQFF.

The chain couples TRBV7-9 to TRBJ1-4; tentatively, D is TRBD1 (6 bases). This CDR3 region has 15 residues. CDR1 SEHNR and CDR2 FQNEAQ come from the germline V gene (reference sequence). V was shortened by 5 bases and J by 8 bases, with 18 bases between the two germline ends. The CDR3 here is CASSARTVGVEKLFF. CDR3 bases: TGTGCCAGCAGCGCAAGGACAGTTGGCGTCGAAAAACTGTTTTTT.

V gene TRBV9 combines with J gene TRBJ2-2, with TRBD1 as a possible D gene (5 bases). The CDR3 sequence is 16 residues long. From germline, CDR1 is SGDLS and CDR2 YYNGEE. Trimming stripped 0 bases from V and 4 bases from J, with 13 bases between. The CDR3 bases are TGTGCCAGCAGCGTAGTGGGTGATGGGGCCACCGGGGAGCTGTTTTTT. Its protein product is CASSVVGDGATGELFF.

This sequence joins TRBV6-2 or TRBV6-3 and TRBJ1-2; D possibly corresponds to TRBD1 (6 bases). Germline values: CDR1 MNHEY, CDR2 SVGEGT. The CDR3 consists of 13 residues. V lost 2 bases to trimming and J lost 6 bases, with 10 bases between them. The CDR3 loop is CASSYAGVNGYTF. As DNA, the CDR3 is TGTGCCAGCAGTTACGCAGGGGTAAATGGCTACACCTTC.

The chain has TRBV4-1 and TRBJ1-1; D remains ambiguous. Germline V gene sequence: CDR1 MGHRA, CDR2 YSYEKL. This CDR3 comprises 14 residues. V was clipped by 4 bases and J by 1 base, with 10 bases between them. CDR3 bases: TGCGCCAGCAGCCCCCCGCTCCGGAACACTGAAGCTTTCTTT. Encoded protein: CASSPPLRNTEAFF.